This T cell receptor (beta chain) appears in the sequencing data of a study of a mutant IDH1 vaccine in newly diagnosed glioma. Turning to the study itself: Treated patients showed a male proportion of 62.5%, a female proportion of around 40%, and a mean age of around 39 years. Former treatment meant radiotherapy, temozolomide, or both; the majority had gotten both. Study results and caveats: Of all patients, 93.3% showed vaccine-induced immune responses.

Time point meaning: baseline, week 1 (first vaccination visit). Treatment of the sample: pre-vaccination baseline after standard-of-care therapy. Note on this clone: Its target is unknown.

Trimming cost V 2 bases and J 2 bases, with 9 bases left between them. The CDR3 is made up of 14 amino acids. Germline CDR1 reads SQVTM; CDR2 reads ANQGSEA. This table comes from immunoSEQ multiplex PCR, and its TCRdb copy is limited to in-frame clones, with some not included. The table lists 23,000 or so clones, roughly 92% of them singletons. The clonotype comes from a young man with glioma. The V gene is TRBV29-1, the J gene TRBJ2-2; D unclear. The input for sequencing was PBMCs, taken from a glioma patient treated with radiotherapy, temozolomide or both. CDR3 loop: CSVELFGNTGELFF. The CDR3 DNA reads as TGCAGCGTTGAATTGTTCGGAAACACCGGGGAGCTGTTTTTT.